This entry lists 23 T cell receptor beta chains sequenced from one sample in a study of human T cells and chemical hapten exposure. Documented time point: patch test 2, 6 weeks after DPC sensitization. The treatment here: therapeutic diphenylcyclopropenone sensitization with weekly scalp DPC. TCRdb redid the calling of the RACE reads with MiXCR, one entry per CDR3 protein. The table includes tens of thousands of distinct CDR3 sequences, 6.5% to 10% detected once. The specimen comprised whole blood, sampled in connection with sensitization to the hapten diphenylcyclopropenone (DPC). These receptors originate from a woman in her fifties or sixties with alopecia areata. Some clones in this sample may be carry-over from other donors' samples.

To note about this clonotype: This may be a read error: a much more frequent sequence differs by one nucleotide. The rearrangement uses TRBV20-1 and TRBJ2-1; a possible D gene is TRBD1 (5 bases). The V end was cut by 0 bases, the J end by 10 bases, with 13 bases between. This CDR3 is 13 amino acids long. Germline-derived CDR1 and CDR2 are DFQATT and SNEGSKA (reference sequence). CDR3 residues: CSARDGWKGEQFF. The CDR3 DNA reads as TGCAGTGCTAGAGATGGTTGGAAGGGGGAGCAGTTCTTC.

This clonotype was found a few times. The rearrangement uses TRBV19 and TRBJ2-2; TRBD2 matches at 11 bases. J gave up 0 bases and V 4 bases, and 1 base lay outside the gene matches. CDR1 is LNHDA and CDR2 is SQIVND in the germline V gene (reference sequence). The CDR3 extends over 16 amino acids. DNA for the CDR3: TGTGCCAGTAGTACGGGACTAGCGGCGAACACCGGGGAGCTGTTTTTT. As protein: CASSTGLAANTGELFF. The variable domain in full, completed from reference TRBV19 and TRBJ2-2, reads DGGITQSPKYLFRKEGQNVTLSCEQNLNHDAMYWYRQDPGQGLRLIYYSQIVNDFQKGDIAEGYSVSREKKESFPLTVTSAQKNPTAFYLCASSTGLAANTGELFFGEGSRLTVL.

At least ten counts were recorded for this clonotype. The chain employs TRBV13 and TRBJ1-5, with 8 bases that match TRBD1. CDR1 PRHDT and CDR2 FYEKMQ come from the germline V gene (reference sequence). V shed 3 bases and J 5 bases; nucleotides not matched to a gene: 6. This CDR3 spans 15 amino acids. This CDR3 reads CASSFQGAGDQPQHF. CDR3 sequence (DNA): TGTGCCAGCAGCTTCCAGGGGGCAGGGGATCAGCCCCAGCATTTT. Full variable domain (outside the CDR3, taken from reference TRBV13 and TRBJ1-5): AAGVIQSPRHLIKEKRETATLKCYPIPRHDTVYWYQQGPGQDPQFLISFYEKMQSDKGSIPDRFSAQQFSDYHSELNMSSLELGDSALYFCASSFQGAGDQPQHFGDGTRLSIL.

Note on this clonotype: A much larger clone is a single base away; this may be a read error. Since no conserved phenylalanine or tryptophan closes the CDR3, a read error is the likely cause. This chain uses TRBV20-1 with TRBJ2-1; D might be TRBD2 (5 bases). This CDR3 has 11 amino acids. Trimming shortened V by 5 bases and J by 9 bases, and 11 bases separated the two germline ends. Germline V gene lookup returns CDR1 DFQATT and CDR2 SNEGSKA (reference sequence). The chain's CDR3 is CSARGGGEQFS. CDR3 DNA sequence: TGCAGTGCTCGTGGAGGCGGTGAGCAGTTCTCC.

CDR3 sequence reads: CASSVGTGRGRHQPQHF. DNA of the CDR3: TGTGCCAGCAGCGTAGGTACAGGCCGGGGGCGGCATCAGCCCCAGCATTTT. The V call is TRBV9, the J call TRBJ1-5, with D possibly matching TRBD1 (6 bases). Germline loops: CDR1 SGDLS, CDR2 YYNGEE. The CDR3 runs 17 residues. Trimming pared 0 bases from V and 5 bases from J, leaving 18 bases between.

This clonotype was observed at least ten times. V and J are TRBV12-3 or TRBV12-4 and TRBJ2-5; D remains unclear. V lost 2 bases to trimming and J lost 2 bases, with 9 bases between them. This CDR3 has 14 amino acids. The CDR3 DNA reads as TGTGCCAGCAGTTTATCGGGTACACAAGAGACCCAGTACTTC. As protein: CASSLSGTQETQYF.

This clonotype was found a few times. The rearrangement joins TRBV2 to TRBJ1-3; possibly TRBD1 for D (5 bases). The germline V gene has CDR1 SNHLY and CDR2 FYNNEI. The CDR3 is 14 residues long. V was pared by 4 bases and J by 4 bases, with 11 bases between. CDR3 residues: CASSVRGYGNTIYF. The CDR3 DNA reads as TGTGCCAGCAGTGTACGGGGGTACGGAAACACCATATATTTT.

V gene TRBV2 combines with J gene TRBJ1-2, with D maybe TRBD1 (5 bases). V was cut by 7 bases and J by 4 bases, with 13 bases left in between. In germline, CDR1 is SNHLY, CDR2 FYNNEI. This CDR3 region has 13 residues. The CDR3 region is CASNQRGGYGYTF. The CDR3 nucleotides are TGTGCCAGCAATCAACGGGGGGGCTATGGCTACACCTTC.

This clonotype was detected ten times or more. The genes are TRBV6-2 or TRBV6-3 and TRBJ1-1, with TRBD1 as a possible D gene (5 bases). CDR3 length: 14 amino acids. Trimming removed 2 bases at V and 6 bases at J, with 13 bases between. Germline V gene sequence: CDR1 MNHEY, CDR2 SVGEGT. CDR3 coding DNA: TGTGCCAGCAGTTACAACAGGCCGCCCGCTGAAGCTTTCTTT. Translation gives CASSYNRPPAEAFF.

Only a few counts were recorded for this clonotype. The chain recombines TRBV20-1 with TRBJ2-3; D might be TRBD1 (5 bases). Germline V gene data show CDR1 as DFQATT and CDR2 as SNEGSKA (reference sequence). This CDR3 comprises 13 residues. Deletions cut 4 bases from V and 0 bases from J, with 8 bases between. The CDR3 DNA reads TGCAGTGCTACAGGGCCTAGCACAGATACGCAGTATTTT. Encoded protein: CSATGPSTDTQYF.

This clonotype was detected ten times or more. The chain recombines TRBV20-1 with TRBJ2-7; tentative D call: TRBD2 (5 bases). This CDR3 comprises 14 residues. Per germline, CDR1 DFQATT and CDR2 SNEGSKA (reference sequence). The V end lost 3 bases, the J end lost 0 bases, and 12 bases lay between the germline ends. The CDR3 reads CSARDFPSSYEQYF. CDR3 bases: TGCAGTGCTAGGGACTTCCCTAGCTCCTACGAGCAGTACTTC.

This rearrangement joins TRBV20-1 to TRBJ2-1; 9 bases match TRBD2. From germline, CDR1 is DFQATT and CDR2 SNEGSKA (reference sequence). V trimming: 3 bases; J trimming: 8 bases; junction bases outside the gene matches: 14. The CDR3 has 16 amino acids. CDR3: CSASNLAGTPRHEQFF. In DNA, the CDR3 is TGCAGTGCTAGCAACCTAGCGGGAACCCCACGGCATGAGCAGTTCTTC.

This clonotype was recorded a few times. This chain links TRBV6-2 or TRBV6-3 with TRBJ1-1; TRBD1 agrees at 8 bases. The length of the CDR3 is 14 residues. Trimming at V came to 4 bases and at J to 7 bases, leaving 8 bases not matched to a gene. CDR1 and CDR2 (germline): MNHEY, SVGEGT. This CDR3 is CASSSPDRGLEAFF. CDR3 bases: TGTGCCAGCAGTTCTCCAGACAGGGGACTTGAAGCTTTCTTT.

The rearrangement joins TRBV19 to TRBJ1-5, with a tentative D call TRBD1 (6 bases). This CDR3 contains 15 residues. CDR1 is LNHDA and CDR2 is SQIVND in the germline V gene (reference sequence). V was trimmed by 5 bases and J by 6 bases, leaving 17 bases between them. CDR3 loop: CASSPNRVGSQPQHF. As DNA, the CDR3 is TGTGCCAGTAGTCCCAACAGGGTCGGGAGTCAGCCCCAGCATTTT.

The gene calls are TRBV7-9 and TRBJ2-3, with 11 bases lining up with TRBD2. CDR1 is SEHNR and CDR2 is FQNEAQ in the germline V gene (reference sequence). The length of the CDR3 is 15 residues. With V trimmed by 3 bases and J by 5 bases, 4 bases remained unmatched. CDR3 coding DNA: TGTGCCAGCAGCTTTAGCGGGGGGGCCGGAGATACGCAGTATTTT. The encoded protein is CASSFSGGAGDTQYF.

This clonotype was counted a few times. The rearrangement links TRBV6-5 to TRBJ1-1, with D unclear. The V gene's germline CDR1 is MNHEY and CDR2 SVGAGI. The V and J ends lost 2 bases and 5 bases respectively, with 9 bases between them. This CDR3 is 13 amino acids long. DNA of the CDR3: TGTGCCAGCAGTTACAGGGATGATACTGAAGCTTTCTTT. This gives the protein CASSYRDDTEAFF.

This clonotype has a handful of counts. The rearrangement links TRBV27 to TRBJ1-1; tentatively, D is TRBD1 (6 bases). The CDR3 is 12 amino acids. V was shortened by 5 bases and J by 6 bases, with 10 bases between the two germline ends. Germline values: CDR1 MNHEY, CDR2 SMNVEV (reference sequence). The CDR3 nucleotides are TGTGCCAGCAGTCACAGGGCCCCTGAAGCTTTCTTT. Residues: CASSHRAPEAFF.

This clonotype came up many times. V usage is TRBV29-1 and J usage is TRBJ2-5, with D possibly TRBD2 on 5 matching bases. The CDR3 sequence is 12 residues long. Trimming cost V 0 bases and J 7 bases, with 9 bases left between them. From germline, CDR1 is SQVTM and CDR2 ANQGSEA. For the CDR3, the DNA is TGCAGCGTTGAAGAGGGAGAGTGGACCCAGTACTTC. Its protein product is CSVEEGEWTQYF.

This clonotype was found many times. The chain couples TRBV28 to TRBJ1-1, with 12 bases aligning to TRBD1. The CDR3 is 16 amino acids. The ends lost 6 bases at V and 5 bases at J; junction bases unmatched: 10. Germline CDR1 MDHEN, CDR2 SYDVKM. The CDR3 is CASSRPGQGAGTEAFF. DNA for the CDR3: TGTGCCAGCAGCCGTCCGGGACAGGGGGCGGGAACTGAAGCTTTCTTT.

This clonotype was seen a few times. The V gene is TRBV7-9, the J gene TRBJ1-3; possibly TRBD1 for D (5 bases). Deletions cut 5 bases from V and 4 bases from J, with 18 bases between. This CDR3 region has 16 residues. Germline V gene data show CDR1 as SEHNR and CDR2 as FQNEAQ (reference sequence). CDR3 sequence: CASSGKLRVDGNTIYF. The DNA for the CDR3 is TGTGCCAGCAGCGGAAAACTCAGGGTAGACGGAAACACCATATATTTT.

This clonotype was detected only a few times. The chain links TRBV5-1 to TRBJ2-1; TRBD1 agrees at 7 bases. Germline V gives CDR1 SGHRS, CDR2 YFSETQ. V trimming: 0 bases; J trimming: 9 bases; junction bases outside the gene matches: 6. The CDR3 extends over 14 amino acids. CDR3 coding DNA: TGCGCCAGCAGCTTGGATCCAGGGGGTGCTGAGCAGTTCTTC. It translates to CASSLDPGGAEQFF.

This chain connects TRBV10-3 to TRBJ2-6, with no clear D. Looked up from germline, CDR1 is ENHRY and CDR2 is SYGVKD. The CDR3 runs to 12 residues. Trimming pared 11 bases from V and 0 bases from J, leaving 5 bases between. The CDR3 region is CAANSGANVLTF. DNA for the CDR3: TGTGCCGCCAACTCTGGGGCCAACGTCCTGACTTTC.

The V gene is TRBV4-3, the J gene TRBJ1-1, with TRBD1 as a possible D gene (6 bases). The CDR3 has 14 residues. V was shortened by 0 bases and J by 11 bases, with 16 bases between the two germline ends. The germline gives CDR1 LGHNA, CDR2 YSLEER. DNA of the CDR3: TGCGCCAGCAGCCAAGATCGGGGGCCCTGGTGGGCTTTCTTT. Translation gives CASSQDRGPWWAFF.